Detailed here is one T cell receptor (beta chain). Its matching antigen is unknown. The CDR3 has 11 residues. Trimming removed 5 bases at V and 7 bases at J, with 9 bases between. The germline gives CDR1 MDHEN, CDR2 SYDVKM. The PCR employed 60 Vbeta primers together with 13 Jbeta primers. TCRdb's table, derived via immunoSEQ multiplex PCR, lists solely in-frame clones and lacks some. The top ten clones hold more than 3% of a sample with 90,000 or so clones, around 82% of them seen once. These data come from a study of cytomegalovirus exposure and HLA in healthy donors. The overall study: Sequencing of approximately 190 million T cells in an earlier analysis found 95 million to 120 million unique TCR beta sequences.

Points from the study as a whole: The study designated 150 or so TCR beta chains cytomegalovirus-associated.

The chain links TRBV28 to TRBJ2-7, with D possibly matching TRBD2 (5 bases). This TCR came from a man aged 25-45 years in good health and CMV-seropositive. The material sequenced was PBMCs. This chain's CDR3 is CASSTRDEQYF. The CDR3, as DNA: TGTGCCAGCAGTACCCGGGATGAGCAGTACTTC.